This TCR beta chain was captured by sequencing in a study of shared clonotypes between healthy human individuals. About the study: Researchers assigned three CD4 naive, three CD4 memory, two CD8 naive and one CD8 memory plate to each donor. Findings and limits, study-wide: Roughly 5% of naive CD4 clonotypes were common to a handful of donors.

Terminally differentiated effector memory CD45RA+ cells were excluded by CCR7 positive selection of CD45RO-negative cells. The method was immunoSEQ multiplex PCR; TCRdb's version includes in-frame clones alone and lacks a portion of them. The data hold some 2,000,000 clones, with approximately 95% observed a single time. As for this clone: The antigen remains unidentified.

The ends lost 6 bases at V and 8 bases at J; junction bases unmatched: 7. The CDR3 runs 15 residues. Looked up from germline, CDR1 is PRHDT and CDR2 is FYEKMQ (reference sequence). Input material: naive CD8+ T cells sorted from blood. J is TRBJ2-1 and V is TRBV13, with 13 bases aligning to TRBD2. The clonotype originates from a man aged 18 to 29 in good health. The DNA of the CDR3 is TGTGCCAGCAGTCAGACTAGCGGGAGGACAGATGAGCAGTTCTTC. Protein product: CASSQTSGRTDEQFF.